This T cell receptor beta chain was captured by sequencing in a study of shared clonotypes between healthy human individuals. The study, taken as a whole, reports: Compared with clonotypes that all four donors shared, non-shared clonotypes had lower generation probabilities.

About this clone: What it binds is unknown. The identical CDR3 is also encoded by other nucleotide sequences in the sample.

Germline CDR1 is SGDLS and CDR2 is YYNGEE. Trimming removed 3 bases at V and 2 bases at J, with 9 bases between. The CDR3 extends over 14 amino acids. TCRdb's copy holds only in-frame clones and misses some; the assay was immunoSEQ multiplex PCR. The sample lists approximately 2.1 million clones; roughly 93% were seen once. This chain joins TRBV9 and TRBJ2-1; tentative D call: TRBD2 (5 bases). The TCR comes from a man younger than 30 in good health. Some clones in this sample may be carry-over from other donors' samples. Specimen: naive CD4+ T cells from PBMCs. Subset of the sample: CD45RA+ positively selected. CDR3 protein: CASSASGTYNEQFF. DNA for the CDR3: TGTGCCAGCAGCGCATCGGGGACCTACAATGAGCAGTTCTTC.